The clone carrying this T cell receptor beta chain was seen once. Its antigen is unknown. Germline lookup yields CDR1 LNHDA and CDR2 SQIVND (reference sequence). The CDR3 runs to 15 residues. The V and J ends lost 3 bases and 11 bases, in that order; junction bases with no gene match: 15. The data stem from a study of OX40 agonist ivuxolimab in advanced cancers. Study-wide context: Patients received the agonistic anti-OX40 (CD134) antibody ivuxolimab. Dose-escalation subjects each had hepatocellular carcinoma, melanoma, renal cell or head and neck cancer.

The study's findings and limits: Patients with a partial response at 0.1-3.0 mg/kg had among the lowest clonal expansion. More expanded clones were seen, on average, in CD8+ T cells than in CD4+.

Method: immunoSEQ multiplex PCR; TCRdb's copy keeps in-frame clones and lacks some. This sample has some 87,000 clones, with about 90% found just once. The source of this sequence is an adult with an advanced solid tumor such as melanoma, head and neck, liver or kidney cancer. This specimen was CD4+ or CD8+ T cells sorted from blood, taken in a trial of the OX40 agonist ivuxolimab. The V and J genes are TRBV19 and TRBJ1-1; 7 bases agree with TRBD1. The CDR3 loop reads CASSIIGTGVLQAFF. CDR3 nucleotides: TGTGCCAGTAGTATTATTGGAACAGGGGTGCTTCAGGCTTTCTTT.